This is a list of T cell receptor beta chains from one sample in a study of cytomegalovirus exposure and HLA in healthy donors. Assay used: immunoSEQ multiplex PCR; TCRdb lists only in-frame clones, some missing. The repertoire consists of some 65,000 clones, with around 73% occurring once and the leading ten covering 3%. The specimen was PBMCs. The receptors here all came from a girl aged 10 to 17 in good health and CMV-seropositive. Each CDR3 is given with its conserved first and last residue. Fields, in order: V gene, CDR3 protein.

>TRBV6-5
CASSRTGNTEAFF
>TRBV2
CASSPAERQGYTGELFF
>TRBV4-1
CASSVGQAPSGANVLTF
>TRBV7-2
CASSLRTSGTHQETQYF
>TRBV4-1
CASSQGTSGGRETDTQYF
>TRBV7-2
CASTLQGRYGYTF
>TRBV7-6
CASSLRLDTQYF
>TRBV5-1
CASRPTPTGWGSGLTEAFF
>TRBV7-6
CASSLGTGSTEAFF
>TRBV4-3
CASSQDFGDPIEKLFF
>TRBV6-1
CASSRLDFDTDTQYF
>TRBV11-2
CASSLGQAYGYTF
>TRBV30
CAWSGGHPPQETQYF
>TRBV19
CASSRDQGPNTEAFF
>TRBV5-4
CASSYPGQGAANEQFF
>TRBV29-1
CSGTGLIGTGLPLNTEAFF
>TRBV2
CASMGDRGNSPLHF
>TRBV2
CASSLTVLTGELFF
>TRBV7-6
CASSLGRQGAYEQYF
>TRBV7-9
CASRRTGMDEKLFF
>TRBV5-1
CASSWGGAAVEYNEQFF
>TRBV4-3
CASSPLAGLAYEQYF
>TRBV4-3
CASSQETTSGPDTQYF
>TRBV5-1
CASSVGDSTGELFF
>TRBV7-6
CASSFSPTTSATQYF
>TRBV2
CASSVSGTGDGYTF
>TRBV9
CASSVSGMGTGELFF